Here is one T cell receptor beta chain with its context. Only in-frame clones appear in the TCRdb table, and some are missing; sequencing was by immunoSEQ multiplex PCR. The sample carries approximately 280,000 clones, 70% to 90% recorded once. Germline V gene lookup returns CDR1 LGHDT and CDR2 YNNKEL (reference sequence). Trimming left V 4 bases short and J 3 bases short, with 10 bases between. The CDR3 is made up of 13 amino acids. This entry comes from a study of blood T cell repertoires in COVID-19. Sequencing input: peripheral blood. The chain combines TRBV3-1 (or the pseudogene TRBV3-2) with TRBJ2-7; D is undetermined. The sequence was obtained from a woman aged 70 to 79 with acute or convalescent COVID-19. CDR3 region: CASSPQVGYEQYF. Here the CDR3 DNA reads TGTGCCAGCAGCCCGCAGGTGGGCTACGAGCAGTACTTC.